This T cell receptor beta chain came from a study of T cell responses to AZD1222 COVID-19 vaccine. Only in-frame clones appear in the TCRdb table, and some are missing; sequencing was by immunoSEQ multiplex PCR. The sample has roughly 130,000 clones, 91% seen once. The CDR3 runs to 14 residues. V dropped 5 bases and J dropped 8; count of bases not matched to a gene: 4. CDR1 is SGHAT, CDR2 FQNNGV, per germline. The J gene is TRBJ1-6, the V gene TRBV11-2; TRBD1 agrees at 9 bases. This clonotype originated in an adult in good health. Sample: peripheral blood, taken on day 0 of AZD1222 vaccination. CDR3 bases: TGTGCCAGCAGCATGGACAGGGGTGATTCACCCCTCCACTTT. Translating gives CASSMDRGDSPLHF.